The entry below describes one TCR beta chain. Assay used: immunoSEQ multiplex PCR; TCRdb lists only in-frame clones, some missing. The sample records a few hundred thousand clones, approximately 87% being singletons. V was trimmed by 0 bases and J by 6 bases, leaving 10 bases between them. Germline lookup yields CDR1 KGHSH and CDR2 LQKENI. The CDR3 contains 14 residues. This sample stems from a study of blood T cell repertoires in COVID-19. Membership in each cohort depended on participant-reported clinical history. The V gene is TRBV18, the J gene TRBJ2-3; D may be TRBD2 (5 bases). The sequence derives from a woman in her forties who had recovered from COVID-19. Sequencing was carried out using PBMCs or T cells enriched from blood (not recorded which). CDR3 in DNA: TGTGCCAGCTCACCACCGTCTATAGCGGATACGCAGTATTTT. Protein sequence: CASSPPSIADTQYF.